The 27 T cell receptor beta chains listed next were all sequenced from one sample in a study of human T cells and chemical hapten exposure. As for time point: patch test 3, about 24 weeks after DPC sensitization. Treatment specified: therapeutic diphenylcyclopropenone sensitization with weekly scalp DPC. One entry per CDR3 protein, called by TCRdb with MiXCR from the RACE reads. The table records 50,000 to 70,000 distinct CDR3 sequences, around an eighth of them present only once. The sequencing here drew on whole blood, taken in connection with sensitization to the hapten diphenylcyclopropenone (DPC). All receptors come from a man aged 25 to 40 with alopecia areata. Some clones in this sample may be carry-over from other donors' samples.

This clonotype showed up many times. The chain combines TRBV2 with TRBJ2-5, with 7 bases lining up with TRBD1. The V gene's germline CDR1 is SNHLY and CDR2 FYNNEI. Losses at the gene ends were 8 bases for V and 3 bases for J; bases not matched to a gene: 6. The CDR3 extends over 13 amino acids. The CDR3 loop is CASAGTDKETQYF. The CDR3, as DNA: TGTGCCAGCGCCGGGACAGACAAAGAGACCCAGTACTTC.

This clonotype was found many times. The chain has TRBV9 and TRBJ2-1; 7 positions match TRBD2. The CDR3 spans 18 residues. The trim removed 0 bases at V and 1 base at J, leaving 10 bases unmatched. The germline V gene encodes CDR1 SGDLS and CDR2 YYNGEE. This CDR3 is CASSVGSKSGGSYNEQFF. The CDR3 DNA reads as TGTGCCAGCAGCGTAGGATCGAAATCCGGGGGGTCCTACAATGAGCAGTTCTTC.

This clonotype came up a few times. The chain recombines TRBV7-2 with TRBJ2-7, with 9 bases identical to TRBD1. The CDR3 contains 13 residues. Germline CDR1 SGHTA, CDR2 FQGNSA. Trimming at V came to 4 bases and at J to 5 bases, leaving 3 bases not matched to a gene. CDR3 nucleotide sequence: TGTGCCAGCAGCTCCCGGACAGGGGACGAGCAGTACTTC. It codes for CASSSRTGDEQYF.

This clonotype was observed a handful of times. Here the CDR3 reads CASSQDPGSGYTF. The CDR3 coding sequence is TGTGCCAGCAGCCAAGATCCCGGCAGCGGCTACACCTTC. The chain employs TRBV3-1 and TRBJ1-2; D gene unclear. The CDR3 loop spans 13 amino acids. The germline V gene has CDR1 LGHDT and CDR2 YNNKEL (reference sequence). V was clipped by 0 bases and J by 8 bases, with 10 bases between them. Drawing the rest from reference TRBV3-1 and TRBJ1-2, the complete variable domain is DTAVSQTPKYLVTQMGNDKSIKCEQNLGHDTMYWYKQDSKKFLKIMFSYNNKELIINETVPNRFSPKSPDKAHLNLHINSLELGDSAVYFCASSQDPGSGYTFGSGTRLTVV.

The rearrangement joins TRBV9 to TRBJ2-2; 12 bases fit TRBD1. CDR3 length: 16 residues. Germline trimming cut 4 bases from V and 7 bases from J; bases unmatched to any gene: 8. From germline, CDR1 is SGDLS and CDR2 YYNGEE. The CDR3 region has the DNA TGTGCCAGCAGCCCCGGGGACAGGGGGCGAGGCGGGGAGCTGTTTTTT. Its translation is CASSPGDRGRGGELFF.

The chain recombines TRBV28 with TRBJ2-4; D possibly corresponds to TRBD1 (6 bases). The germline V and J ends were trimmed by 5 bases and 8 bases, with 16 bases remaining between them. Germline V CDR1 and CDR2: MDHEN, SYDVKM. The CDR3 extends over 14 amino acids. Here the CDR3 reads CASSPQGPVDIQYF. CDR3 DNA sequence: TGTGCCAGCAGTCCACAGGGCCCGGTTGACATTCAGTACTTC. Filled out from reference TRBV28 and TRBJ2-4, the complete variable domain reads DVKVTQSSRYLVKRTGEKVFLECVQDMDHENMFWYRQDPGLGLRLIYFSYDVKMKEKGDIPEGYSVSREKKERFSLILESASTNQTSMYLCASSPQGPVDIQYFGAGTRLSVL.

This chain uses TRBV20-1 with TRBJ1-4; 7 bases are shared with TRBD1. The CDR3 is 15 amino acids. Germline assignment: CDR1 DFQATT and CDR2 SNEGSKA (reference sequence). With 1 base clipped from V and 4 bases from J, the junction kept 6 bases outside the gene matches. The CDR3: CSARGDRENNEKLFF. The DNA of the CDR3 is TGCAGTGCTAGAGGGGACAGAGAAAATAATGAAAAACTGTTTTTT.

This chain uses TRBV9 with TRBJ2-5, with D perhaps matching TRBD1 (6 bases). Germline V lookup: CDR1 SGDLS, CDR2 YYNGEE. The V and J ends lost 4 bases and 1 base respectively, with 11 bases between them. The CDR3 consists of 14 residues. CDR3 protein: CASSSRTAQETQYF. Written as DNA, the CDR3 is TGTGCCAGCAGCAGTCGGACAGCCCAAGAGACCCAGTACTTC.

Notes on this clonotype: At one of its ends the junction is not consistent with the germline gene, which may arise from a read error. This chain's CDR3 is CASSDSYNPGELFF. In DNA, the CDR3 is TGTGCCAGCAGTGACTCCTACAACCCCGGGGAGCTGTTTTTT. The chain joins TRBV6-5 to TRBJ2-2, with D unresolved. Germline lookup yields CDR1 MNHEY and CDR2 SVGAGI. There are 14 residues in the CDR3.

This clonotype was seen a few times. The V call is TRBV11-3, the J call TRBJ1-1; 7 nucleotides line up with TRBD1. The length of the CDR3 is 14 residues. J lost 3 bases, V lost 4 bases, and 5 bases had no gene match. Germline V lookup: CDR1 SGHNT, CDR2 YENEEA. The CDR3 reads CASSSGQLDTEAFF. The CDR3 region has the DNA TGTGCCAGCAGCTCGGGACAGCTGGACACTGAAGCTTTCTTT.

The chain employs TRBV20-1 and TRBJ2-1; 9 bases fit TRBD2. The germline V gene encodes CDR1 DFQATT and CDR2 SNEGSKA (reference sequence). J gave up 9 bases and V 4 bases, and 13 bases lay outside the gene matches. The CDR3 sequence is 15 residues long. In nucleotides, the CDR3 is TGCAGTGCTACAATAGCGGGGGCAATGTTCGGTGAGCAGTTCTTC. Its protein is CSATIAGAMFGEQFF.

The chain uses TRBV6-4 and TRBJ2-1; TRBD2 matches at 13 bases. The CDR3 has 16 residues. V gave up 3 bases and J gave up 11 bases; unmatched junction bases: 10. CDR1 and CDR2 from the germline V gene are MRHNA and SNTAGT. The CDR3 nucleotides read TGTGCCAGCAGTGAGCAACCGGGACTAGCGGGGCAGCAGCAGTTCTTC. The encoded protein is CASSEQPGLAGQQQFF.

This clonotype was observed a handful of times. The chain carries TRBV10-3 and TRBJ1-1; D is possibly TRBD1 (6 bases). V was clipped by 6 bases and J by 2 bases, with 7 bases between them. Germline-derived CDR1 and CDR2 are ENHRY and SYGVKD. The CDR3 spans 12 residues. DNA for the CDR3: TGTGCCATCAGGGACAGCAACACTGAAGCTTTCTTT. Protein sequence: CAIRDSNTEAFF.

This clonotype has more than one count but fewer than ten. The chain couples TRBV29-1 to TRBJ2-1; 12 positions match TRBD2. The V gene's germline CDR1 is SQVTM and CDR2 ANQGSEA. The CDR3 consists of 14 residues. Unmatched junction bases numbered 4, after V lost 6 bases and J lost 4 bases. The CDR3 DNA is TGCAGCGTGGGGACTAGCGGGCCTTACAATGAGCAGTTCTTC. This translates into CSVGTSGPYNEQFF.

Ten or more counts support this clonotype. The chain employs TRBV6-5 and TRBJ1-1; possibly TRBD1 for D (5 bases). This CDR3 region has 15 residues. V lost 0 bases and J 0 bases, leaving 8 bases between the germline ends. In germline, CDR1 is MNHEY, CDR2 SVGAGI. CDR3 sequence reads: CASSYSGTVNTEAFF. The CDR3 DNA reads as TGTGCCAGCAGTTACTCCGGGACGGTGAACACTGAAGCTTTCTTT.

This clonotype appeared many times. The V call is TRBV28, the J call TRBJ2-7, with TRBD2 matching 7 bases. Germline V gene sequence: CDR1 MDHEN, CDR2 SYDVKM. V was pared by 6 bases and J by 5 bases, with 13 bases of the junction left unmatched. The CDR3 sequence is 15 residues long. This CDR3 is CASRLPTGGRNEQYF. As DNA, the CDR3 is TGTGCCAGCAGACTCCCTACGGGGGGACGTAACGAGCAGTACTTC.

This clonotype appeared a few times. J is TRBJ1-5 and V is TRBV3-1; D gene ambiguous. In germline, CDR1 is LGHDT, CDR2 YNNKEL (reference sequence). This CDR3 is built from 14 residues. V was cut by 5 bases and J by 2 bases, with 10 bases left in between. In DNA, the CDR3 is TGTGCCAGCAGCGCAGGTGTCGGCAATCAGCCCCAGCATTTT. Protein sequence: CASSAGVGNQPQHF.

This clonotype appeared a few times. The rearrangement joins TRBV21-1 to TRBJ1-5; TRBD1, as called in the table, went unchecked against the DNA. TRBV21-1 is shown as a pseudogene. CDR3 length: 14 amino acids. CDR3: CASSPRTPDQPQHF. The CDR3, as DNA: TGTGCCAGCAGCCCCCGGACACCTGATCAGCCCCAGCATTTT.

This clonotype was recorded many times. The genes are TRBV5-1 and TRBJ2-2; 8 positions agree with TRBD1. The germline V gene has CDR1 SGHRS and CDR2 YFSETQ. This CDR3 spans 17 amino acids. V shed 0 bases and J 1 base; nucleotides not matched to a gene: 5. CDR3 sequence (DNA): TGCGCCAGCAGCTTGGGGACGGGACAGGTGAACACCGGGGAGCTGTTTTTT. Translated, it gives CASSLGTGQVNTGELFF.

CDR3 DNA sequence: TGCAGTGCTAGACGGACAGGGATCACTGAAGCTTTCTTT. Translated: CSARRTGITEAFF. The chain joins TRBV20-1 to TRBJ1-1, with 8 bases matching TRBD1. The V segment lost 2 bases and the J segment 4 bases; nucleotides outside the gene matches: 3. The length of the CDR3 is 13 residues. Germline CDR1 and CDR2: DFQATT and SNEGSKA (reference sequence).

This clonotype was observed a handful of times. The chain has TRBV7-3 and TRBJ2-2; D not certain. Germline V gene sequence: CDR1 SGHTA, CDR2 FQGTGA. With 3 bases removed from V and 1 base from J, the gap between germline ends came to 12 bases. The CDR3 has 16 amino acids. CDR3 sequence reads: CASSFNRIGNTGELFF. The CDR3 nucleotides read TGTGCCAGCAGCTTCAACCGGATCGGGAACACCGGGGAGCTGTTTTTT.

This clonotype was seen a few times. V usage is TRBV7-6 and J usage is TRBJ2-7, with D possibly TRBD1 on 6 matching bases. Trimming pared 1 base from V and 2 bases from J, leaving 24 bases between. The CDR3 is made up of 19 amino acids. Germline CDR1 SGHVS, CDR2 FNYEAQ. The CDR3 DNA is TGTGCCAGCAGCTTAGATATCCCGGACGGGGCAGGGGTGACCTACGAGCAGTACTTC. It specifies CASSLDIPDGAGVTYEQYF. Supplemented by reference TRBV7-6 and TRBJ2-7, the full variable domain reads GAGVSQSPRYKVTKRGQDVALRCDPISGHVSLYWYRQALGQGPEFLTYFNYEAQQDKSGLPNDRFSAERPEGSISTLTIQRTEQRDSAMYRCASSLDIPDGAGVTYEQYFGPGTRLTVT.

In this sample, this clonotype turned up once. This clone may be a read error of a much larger clone one base away. The chain carries TRBV6-2 or TRBV6-3 and TRBJ2-6, with 7 nucleotides matching TRBD1. The CDR3 is made up of 19 amino acids. The germline V gene encodes CDR1 MNHEY and CDR2 SVGEGT. CDR3 DNA: TGTGCCAGCAGCGCAATCACCGGGACAGAGCTCTCTAGGGCCAACGTCCTGACTTTC. Translating gives CASSAITGTELSRANVLTF.

The CDR3 loop is CASSPTALYGYTF. CDR3 DNA sequence: TGTGCCAGCAGTCCGACAGCACTCTATGGCTACACCTTC. The V call is TRBV28, the J call TRBJ1-2; D is possibly TRBD1 (5 bases). The CDR3 sequence is 13 residues long. Germline CDR1 MDHEN, CDR2 SYDVKM. V was trimmed by 5 bases and J by 4 bases, leaving 11 bases between them.

V and J are TRBV5-1 and TRBJ1-1; D call uncertain. Looked up from germline, CDR1 is SGHRS and CDR2 is YFSETQ. V lost 0 bases to trimming and J lost 4 bases, with 4 bases between them. The length of the CDR3 is 12 residues. The CDR3 reads CASSLGSTEAFF. CDR3 DNA: TGCGCCAGCAGCTTGGGGAGCACTGAAGCTTTCTTT.

DNA of the CDR3: TGTGCCAGCATTTCGCCCCCCGGGAGAGAAGCTTTCTTT. It is translated as CASISPPGREAFF. V is TRBV2 and J is TRBJ1-1; no reliable D call. The CDR3 is 13 residues long. Trimming stripped 7 bases from V and 8 bases from J, with 17 bases between. CDR1 and CDR2 (germline): SNHLY, FYNNEI. The full variable domain, in which reference TRBV2 and TRBJ1-1 provide the parts outside the CDR3, is EPEVTQTPSHQVTQMGQEVILRCVPISNHLYFYWYRQILGQKVEFLVSFYNNEISEKSEIFDDQFSVERPDGSNFTLKIRSTKLEDSAMYFCASISPPGREAFFGQGTRLTVV.

There are many counts of this clonotype. The rearrangement links TRBV10-3 to TRBJ2-7; possibly TRBD1 for D (6 bases). Germline loops: CDR1 ENHRY, CDR2 SYGVKD. V was cut by 4 bases and J by 6 bases, with 13 bases left in between. The CDR3 consists of 13 residues. The DNA of the CDR3 is TGTGCCATCAGTGGATTACAGGGCGGCGAGCAGTACTTC. Amino acid sequence: CAISGLQGGEQYF.